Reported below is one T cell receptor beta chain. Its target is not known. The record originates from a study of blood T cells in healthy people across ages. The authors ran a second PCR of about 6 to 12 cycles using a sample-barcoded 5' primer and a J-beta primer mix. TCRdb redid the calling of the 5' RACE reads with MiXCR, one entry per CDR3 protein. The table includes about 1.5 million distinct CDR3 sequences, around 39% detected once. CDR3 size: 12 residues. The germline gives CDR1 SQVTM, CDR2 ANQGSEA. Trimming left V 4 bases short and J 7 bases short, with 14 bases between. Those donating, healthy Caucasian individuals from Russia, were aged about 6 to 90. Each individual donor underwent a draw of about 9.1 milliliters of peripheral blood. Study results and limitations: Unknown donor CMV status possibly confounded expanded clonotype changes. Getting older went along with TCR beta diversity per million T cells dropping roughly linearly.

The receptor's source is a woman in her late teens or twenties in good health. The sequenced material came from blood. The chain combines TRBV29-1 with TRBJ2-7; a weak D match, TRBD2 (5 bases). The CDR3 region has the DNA TGCAGCGTTGTGAGGGTCCCCAATGAGCAGTACTTC. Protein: CSVVRVPNEQYF.